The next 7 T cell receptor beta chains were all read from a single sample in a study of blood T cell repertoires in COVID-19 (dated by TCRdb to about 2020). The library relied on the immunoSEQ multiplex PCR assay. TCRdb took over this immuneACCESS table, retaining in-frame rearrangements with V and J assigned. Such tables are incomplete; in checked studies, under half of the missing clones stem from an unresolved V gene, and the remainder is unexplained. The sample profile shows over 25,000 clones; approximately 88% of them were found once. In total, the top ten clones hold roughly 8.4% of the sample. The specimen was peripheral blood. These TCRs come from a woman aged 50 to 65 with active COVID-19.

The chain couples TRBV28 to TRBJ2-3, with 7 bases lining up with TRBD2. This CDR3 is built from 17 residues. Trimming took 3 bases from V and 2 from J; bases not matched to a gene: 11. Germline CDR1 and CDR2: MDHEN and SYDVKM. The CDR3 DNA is TGTGCCAGCAGTTTGTTAGGGCTAGCGGAGCTCACAGATACGCAGTATTTT. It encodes CASSLLGLAELTDTQYF. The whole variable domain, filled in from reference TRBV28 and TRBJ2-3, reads DVKVTQSSRYLVKRTGEKVFLECVQDMDHENMFWYRQDPGLGLRLIYFSYDVKMKEKGDIPEGYSVSREKKERFSLILESASTNQTSMYLCASSLLGLAELTDTQYFGPGTRLTVL.

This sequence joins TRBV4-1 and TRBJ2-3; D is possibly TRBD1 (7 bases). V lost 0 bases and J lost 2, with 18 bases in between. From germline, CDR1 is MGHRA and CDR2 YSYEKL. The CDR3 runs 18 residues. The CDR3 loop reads CASSQELDRRGATDTQYF. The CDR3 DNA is TGCGCCAGCAGCCAAGAATTGGACAGGAGGGGGGCCACAGATACGCAGTATTTT.

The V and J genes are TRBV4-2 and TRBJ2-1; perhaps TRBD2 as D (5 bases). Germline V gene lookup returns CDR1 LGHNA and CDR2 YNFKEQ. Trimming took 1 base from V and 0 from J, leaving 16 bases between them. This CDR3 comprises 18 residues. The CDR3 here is CASSQATSFGGSYNEQFF. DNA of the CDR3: TGTGCCAGCAGCCAAGCAACCTCTTTCGGAGGCTCCTACAATGAGCAGTTCTTC.

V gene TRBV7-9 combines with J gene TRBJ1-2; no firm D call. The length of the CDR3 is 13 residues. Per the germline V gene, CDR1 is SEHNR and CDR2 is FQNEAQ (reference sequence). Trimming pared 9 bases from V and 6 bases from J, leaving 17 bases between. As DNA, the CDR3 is TGTGCCAGTGGGCTGCCGGCGCCGGATGGCTACACCTTC. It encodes CASGLPAPDGYTF.

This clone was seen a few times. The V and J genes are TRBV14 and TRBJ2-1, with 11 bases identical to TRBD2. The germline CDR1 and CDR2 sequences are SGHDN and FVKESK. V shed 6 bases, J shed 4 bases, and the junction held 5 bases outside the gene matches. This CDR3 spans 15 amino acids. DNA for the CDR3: TGTGCCAGCAGACCCGGGACTAGCGGATACAATGAGCAGTTCTTC. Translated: CASRPGTSGYNEQFF.

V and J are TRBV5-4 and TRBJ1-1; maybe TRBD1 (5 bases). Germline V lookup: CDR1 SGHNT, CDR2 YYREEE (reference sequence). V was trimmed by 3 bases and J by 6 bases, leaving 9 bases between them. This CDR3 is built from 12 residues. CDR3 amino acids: CASSWDFSEAFF. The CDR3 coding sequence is TGTGCCAGCAGCTGGGACTTCTCTGAAGCTTTCTTT.

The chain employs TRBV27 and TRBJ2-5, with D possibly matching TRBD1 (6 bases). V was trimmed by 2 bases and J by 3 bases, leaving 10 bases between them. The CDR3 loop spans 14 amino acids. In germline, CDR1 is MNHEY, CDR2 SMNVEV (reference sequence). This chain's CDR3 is CASSLGQGKETQYF. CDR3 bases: TGTGCCAGCAGTTTAGGGCAGGGGAAAGAGACCCAGTACTTC.